The entry that follows covers one T cell receptor (beta chain) sequence. The antigen remains unidentified. The junction departs from germline at one end; a sequencing error may be responsible. The sample belongs to a study of T cells in women clearing cervical HPV infection. Turning to the study itself: Donors had HPV16-related CIN3 or worse; 2 had invasive cancer. Findings and caveats of the study: CIN3+ cases had significantly higher TCR richness than controls; evenness did not differ.

All donors had a single incident cervical HPV16 infection, not prevalent. Cervical HPV DNA detected by MY09/MY11 PCR, typed by dot-blot. Data came from immunoSEQ multiplex PCR; TCRdb stores just in-frame clones and leaves some out. Here the sample table reports more than 25,000 clones. This sequence originates from a woman aged 18 to 69 with a cervical HPV16 infection that either progressed to CIN3+ or cleared (not recorded which). Sequencing input: blood buffy coat.

CDR3 loop: CASSQDAVSKLLFLTF. The sequenced part of the CDR3 DNA is TGCGCCAGCAGCCAAGATGCCGTAAGCAAGCTGCTTTTC. This chain uses TRBV4-2 with TRBJ2-6; D unresolved. Sequencing ends 3 residues short of the CDR3 end; the germline J gene provides the rest. The CDR3 totals 16 residues. CDR1 and CDR2 from the germline V gene are LGHNA and YNFKEQ.